This T cell receptor beta chain was captured by sequencing in a study of PD-1 blockade in classical Hodgkin lymphoma. Indicated time point: cycle 4 day 1 (C4D1), after around six weeks of nivolumab. Every patient had relapsed following autologous stem cell transplantation, and cohorts differed in brentuximab vedotin exposure. Findings and caveats of the study: TCR diversity in CD4+, not CD8+, cells rose significantly by C4D1. As was reported, newly diagnosed patients showed lower baseline TCR diversity than healthy donors did. The baseline diversity of complete responders showed similarity to that of newly diagnosed patients.

This CDR3 is built from 13 residues. The V end lost 6 bases, the J end lost 13 bases, and 16 bases lay between the germline ends. Per the germline V gene, CDR1 is MNHNY and CDR2 is SVGAGI (reference sequence). Here immunoSEQ multiplex PCR was the method, and the copy in TCRdb shows in-frame clones only, minus some. The sample consists of tens of thousands of clones, roughly 80% of them appearing once. As for this clone: The antigen is unknown.

The receptor was isolated from a human donor with classical Hodgkin lymphoma. V and J are TRBV6-6 and TRBJ1-6; possible D gene TRBD1, 5 bases. Source: peripheral blood mononuclear cells (PBMCs), taken before the fourth cycle of nivolumab. CDR3 sequence (DNA): TGTGCCAGCAGGACAGCGAACGAGGGGCCCCTCCACTTT. Its translation: CASRTANEGPLHF.